These 30 T cell receptor beta chains were all obtained from the same sample, sequenced in a study of cytomegalovirus exposure and HLA in healthy donors. The PCR contained 60 Vbeta and 13 Jbeta primers. The repertoire was sequenced with immunoSEQ multiplex PCR; TCRdb's copy has only in-frame clones and lacks some. The sample includes some 250,000 clones, 82% of them seen just once. Sequencing was done on a sample of PBMCs. Source of these receptors: a woman between 35 and 50 years old in good health and CMV-seropositive.

The V call is TRBV10-3, the J call TRBJ2-2, with 7 nucleotides matching TRBD1. The CDR3 sequence is 18 residues long. CDR1 is ENHRY and CDR2 is SYGVKD in the germline V gene. V was clipped by 6 bases and J by 2 bases; unmatched bases: 15. The DNA of the CDR3 is TGTGCCATCAGAGGCCTTAGCCAGGACAGGAGAAACACCGGGGAGCTGTTTTTT. Protein sequence: CAIRGLSQDRRNTGELFF.

The chain is built from TRBV19 and TRBJ2-2, with D perhaps matching TRBD1 (6 bases). The CDR3 covers 14 residues. CDR1 LNHDA and CDR2 SQIVND come from the germline V gene (reference sequence). Between the trimmed V and J ends, which lost 2 bases and 5 bases, there was a span of 9 bases. The CDR3 protein is CASSISTGTGELFF. The CDR3 DNA is TGTGCCAGTAGTATATCAACAGGGACCGGGGAGCTGTTTTTT.

The chain carries TRBV9 and TRBJ2-1, with 10 bases matching TRBD1. Germline V gene lookup returns CDR1 SGDLS and CDR2 YYNGEE. V was clipped by 3 bases and J by 2 bases; unmatched bases: 5. The CDR3 runs 16 residues. The CDR3 reads CASSGPDRGAYNEQFF. CDR3 nucleotides: TGTGCCAGCAGCGGACCGGACAGGGGGGCCTACAATGAGCAGTTCTTC.

The genes are TRBV29-1 and TRBJ2-2, with D perhaps TRBD2 (5 bases). CDR1 SQVTM and CDR2 ANQGSEA come from the germline V gene. The CDR3 sequence is 12 residues long. V dropped 7 bases and J dropped 6 bases, with 12 bases sitting between them. The CDR3 spells CSGETISGELFF. In DNA, the CDR3 is TGCAGCGGGGAGACCATCTCCGGGGAGCTGTTTTTT.

V and J are TRBV7-2 and TRBJ2-7, with TRBD2 identical over 11 bases. The CDR3 spans 16 residues. J lost 4 bases, V lost 5 bases, and 10 bases had no gene match. The V gene's germline CDR1 is SGHTA and CDR2 FQGNSA. For the CDR3, the DNA is TGTGCCAGCAGCCCGACTTCTAGCGGGGGGACATACGAGCAGTACTTC. Residues: CASSPTSSGGTYEQYF.

This chain uses TRBV10-2 with TRBJ2-7; D is unclear. The germline V gene has CDR1 WSHSY and CDR2 SAAADI. The CDR3 is 12 amino acids. Trimming took off 3 bases at V and 3 bases at J, with 6 bases between the two ends. As DNA, the CDR3 is TGCGCCAGCAGTGACGGGTTCTACGAGCAGTACTTC. It codes for CASSDGFYEQYF.

This clone was seen a single time. The chain combines TRBV30 with TRBJ2-1; no clear D. V was cut by 0 bases and J by 6 bases, with 18 bases left in between. This CDR3 is 16 amino acids long. In germline, CDR1 is GTSNPN, CDR2 SVGIG (reference sequence). CDR3 nucleotides: TGTGCCTGGAGTGTAAGTTTAGGAGTATTCGGCAATGAGCAGTTCTTC. Translated, it gives CAWSVSLGVFGNEQFF. Combining the CDR3 with reference TRBV30 and TRBJ2-1 gives the whole variable domain SQTIHQWPATLVQPVGSPLSLECTVEGTSNPNLYWYRQAAGRGLQLLFYSVGIGQISSEVPQNLSASRPQDRQFILSSKKLLLSDSGFYLCAWSVSLGVFGNEQFFGPGTRLTVL.

The V gene is TRBV18, the J gene TRBJ2-5, with TRBD1 matching over 7 bases. The last part of the DNA fits TRBJ2-7 better; the J call may be wrong. The CDR3 is 12 amino acids. Germline loops: CDR1 KGHSH, CDR2 LQKENI. The CDR3 nucleotides are TGTGCCAGCTCACGGGACAGCTACGAGCAGTACTTC. This encodes CASSRDSYEQYF.

The chain has TRBV4-2 and TRBJ2-1, with a tentative D call TRBD2 (5 bases). This CDR3 contains 15 residues. V lost 10 bases and J lost 4, with 20 bases in between. CDR1 and CDR2 from the germline V gene are LGHNA and YNFKEQ. This CDR3 is CATRVAGGRYNEQFF. The DNA for the CDR3 is TGTGCCACCCGAGTGGCGGGTGGGCGTTACAATGAGCAGTTCTTC.

The chain carries TRBV4-3 and TRBJ2-1, with 7 bases that match TRBD2. This CDR3 spans 14 amino acids. V was clipped by 11 bases and J by 7 bases; unmatched bases: 14. The germline V gene encodes CDR1 LGHNA and CDR2 YSLEER. The CDR3 region is CASSSWRGWNEQFF. In DNA form, the CDR3 reads TGCGCCTCCTCTTCCTGGCGGGGGTGGAATGAGCAGTTCTTC.

This sequence joins TRBV30 and TRBJ1-5, with 9 bases matching TRBD1. There are 15 residues in the CDR3. Per germline, CDR1 GTSNPN and CDR2 SVGIG (reference sequence). V gave up 3 bases and J gave up 3 bases; unmatched junction bases: 6. CDR3 protein: CAWRGQGQLNQPQHF. In nucleotides, the CDR3 is TGTGCCTGGAGGGGACAGGGACAGCTCAATCAGCCCCAGCATTTT.

The V call is TRBV5-6, the J call TRBJ2-3, with D possibly matching TRBD2 (6 bases). V was shortened by 4 bases and J by 5 bases, with 14 bases between the two germline ends. The CDR3 length is 14 residues. Germline V gives CDR1 SGHDT, CDR2 YYEEEE. The CDR3 is CASSRPSGEDTQYF. The DNA of the CDR3 is TGTGCCAGCAGCCGGCCTTCGGGGGAAGATACGCAGTATTTT.

Notes on this clone: One end of the junction fails to match germline, which may point to a read error. The V gene is TRBV27, the J gene TRBJ2-7; D is perhaps TRBD2 (6 bases). This CDR3 is built from 17 residues. CDR1 and CDR2 from the germline V gene are MNHEY and SMNVEV (reference sequence). Written as DNA, the CDR3 is TGTGCCAGCAGCCGACGTTTGGGACGGGAGAGTGGCTACGAGCAGTGCTTC. Encoded protein: CASSRRLGRESGYEQCF.

This clone occurred a few times. The CDR3 DNA reads TGTGCCAGCAGCCTCTCATGGGGGGGTCCGGGGAGTAATTCACCCCTCCACTTT. Its translation is CASSLSWGGPGSNSPLHF. The chain joins TRBV9 to TRBJ1-6; D may be TRBD1 (5 bases). V lost 4 bases and J lost 6, with 23 bases in between. The CDR3 is 18 amino acids. CDR1 SGDLS and CDR2 YYNGEE come from the germline V gene.

This clone has just a few counts. The rearrangement joins TRBV7-9 to TRBJ2-7, with TRBD2 matching 8 bases. With 4 bases clipped from V and 2 bases from J, the junction kept 4 bases outside the gene matches. CDR3 length equals 14 residues. Germline lookup yields CDR1 SEHNR and CDR2 FQNEAQ (reference sequence). CDR3 coding DNA: TGTGCCAGCAGCTCCGGGACTAGACCCTACGAGCAGTACTTC. This sequence encodes CASSSGTRPYEQYF.

The V and J genes are TRBV4-1 and TRBJ2-1; TRBD2 matches at 9 bases. This CDR3 has 15 amino acids. J was trimmed by 7 bases and V by 0 bases; bases with no gene match: 4. Germline V CDR1 and CDR2: MGHRA, YSYEKL. CDR3 loop: CASSQDRLAGNEQFF. The CDR3 nucleotides are TGCGCCAGCAGCCAAGATAGGCTAGCGGGGAATGAGCAGTTCTTC.

The rearrangement links TRBV5-1 to TRBJ2-3; 15 bases agree with TRBD2. V was pared by 4 bases and J by 8 bases, with 8 bases of the junction left unmatched. In germline, CDR1 is SGHRS, CDR2 YFSETQ. This CDR3 has 16 residues. CDR3 loop: CASSQKGLAGGGTQYF. The CDR3 DNA reads TGCGCCAGCAGCCAGAAGGGACTAGCGGGAGGAGGTACGCAGTATTTT. Complete variable domain (other parts from reference TRBV5-1 and TRBJ2-3): KAGVTQTPRYLIKTRGQQVTLSCSPISGHRSVSWYQQTPGQGLQFLFEYFSETQRNKGNFPGRFSGRQFSNSRSEMNVSTLELGDSALYLCASSQKGLAGGGTQYFGPGTRLTVL.

This CDR3 reads CASRWGEGGAFF. The DNA for the CDR3 is TGTGCCAGCAGATGGGGGGAGGGCGGAGCTTTCTTT. V and J are TRBV6-1 and TRBJ1-1; TRBD1 might be the D (5 bases). The CDR3 covers 12 residues. V was cut by 6 bases and J by 10 bases, with 15 bases left in between. Germline lookup yields CDR1 MNHNS and CDR2 SASEGT.

V gene TRBV18 combines with J gene TRBJ1-2, with D possibly TRBD1 on 5 matching bases. CDR3 length: 13 residues. The ends were cut back, 3 bases at V and 7 bases at J, with 12 bases in the middle. The germline V gene encodes CDR1 KGHSH and CDR2 LQKENI. CDR3 sequence reads: CASSPLERGGYTF. Written as DNA, the CDR3 is TGTGCCAGCTCACCGCTAGAAAGGGGTGGCTACACCTTC.

V gene TRBV18 combines with J gene TRBJ2-3; 8 bases align to TRBD1. The CDR3 totals 16 residues. V lost 3 bases to trimming and J lost 2 bases; unmatched junction nucleotides: 7. Germline CDR1 reads KGHSH; CDR2 reads LQKENI. The CDR3 region has the DNA TGTGCCAGCTCACCCTTCCAGGGGGCGCCCACAGATACGCAGTATTTT. Protein: CASSPFQGAPTDTQYF.

CDR3 in DNA: TGTGCCAGCAGCTCCTTAGGAGGGTATGACCAGCCCCAGCATTTT. Translated: CASSSLGGYDQPQHF. V and J are TRBV7-2 and TRBJ1-5, with unresolved D. The V gene lost 4 bases and the J gene lost 7 bases, with 17 bases spanning the gap. Germline CDR1 SGHTA, CDR2 FQGNSA. This CDR3 comprises 15 residues.

The chain links TRBV5-1 to TRBJ2-5, with 9 bases aligning to TRBD2. Germline V lookup: CDR1 SGHRS, CDR2 YFSETQ. The V segment lost 0 bases and the J segment 4 bases; nucleotides outside the gene matches: 7. This CDR3 spans 16 amino acids. CDR3 loop: CASSLDVSSGAETQYF. As DNA, the CDR3 is TGCGCCAGCAGCTTGGATGTATCTAGCGGGGCAGAGACCCAGTACTTC.

The chain carries TRBV5-6 and TRBJ2-5; no definite D call. The DNA end favors TRBJ2-7, so the J call may be wrong. Per the germline V gene, CDR1 is SGHDT and CDR2 is YYEEEE. The CDR3 has 11 residues. CDR3 sequence: CASSFSYEQYF. CDR3 sequence (DNA): TGTGCCAGCAGCTTCTCCTACGAGCAGTACTTC.

This clone was found once. V and J are TRBV5-4 and TRBJ2-1; D may be TRBD1 (6 bases). This CDR3 has 12 residues. V shed 4 bases and J shed 9 bases, with 11 bases lying between them. Germline CDR1 is SGHNT and CDR2 is YYREEE (reference sequence). CDR3 in DNA: TGTGCCAGCAGCCAAGACAGGTGTGAGCAGTTCTTC. Its translation: CASSQDRCEQFF.

A word on this clone: The identical CDR3 is also encoded by other nucleotide sequences in the sample. CDR3 nucleotide sequence: TGTGCCAGCAGTGAATCGGGGCTAGCGGGAGGAGAGCAGTTCTTC. It specifies CASSESGLAGGEQFF. This sequence joins TRBV2 and TRBJ2-1; 11 positions agree with TRBD2. Germline values: CDR1 SNHLY, CDR2 FYNNEI. Trimming removed 2 bases from V and 10 bases from J; junction bases left unmatched: 7. This CDR3 is built from 15 residues.

The rearrangement links TRBV7-3 to TRBJ2-3, with TRBD2 identical over 7 bases. The V gene's germline CDR1 is SGHTA and CDR2 FQGTGA. The ends lost 1 base at V and 2 bases at J; junction bases unmatched: 3. This CDR3 is built from 15 residues. This chain's CDR3 is CASSLREGNTDTQYF. DNA for the CDR3: TGTGCCAGCAGCTTAAGGGAGGGGAACACAGATACGCAGTATTTT.

V is TRBV7-2 and J is TRBJ1-2, with 9 bases fitting TRBD1. The junction had 12 bases not matched to a gene; V was cut back by 5 bases and J by 5 bases. Germline V gives CDR1 SGHTA, CDR2 FQGNSA. CDR3 length: 16 amino acids. CDR3 sequence reads: CASSPSGGTGLYGYTF. CDR3 DNA sequence: TGTGCCAGCAGCCCCTCAGGGGGGACAGGGCTTTATGGCTACACCTTC. The whole variable domain, remainder taken from reference TRBV7-2 and TRBJ1-2, is GAGVSQSPSNKVTEKGKDVELRCDPISGHTALYWYRQSLGQGLEFLIYFQGNSAPDKSGLPSDRFSAERTGGSVSTLTIQRTQQEDSAVYLCASSPSGGTGLYGYTFGSGTRLTVV.

The V and J genes are TRBV12-5 and TRBJ2-7; D is unclear. The CDR3 contains 16 residues. Germline CDR1 is LGHNT and CDR2 is FRNRAP. The V and J ends lost 0 bases and 0 bases respectively, with 12 bases between them. The CDR3 DNA reads as TGTGCTAGTGGTTTGGTTATGGAGCTGGCCTCCTACGAGCAGTACTTC. Translating it yields CASGLVMELASYEQYF. The whole variable domain, remainder taken from reference TRBV12-5 and TRBJ2-7, is DARVTQTPRHKVTEMGQEVTMRCQPILGHNTVFWYRQTMMQGLELLAYFRNRAPLDDSGMPKDRFSAEMPDATLATLKIQPSEPRDSAVYFCASGLVMELASYEQYFGPGTRLTVT.

This clone was seen only a few times. This sequence joins TRBV6-5 and TRBJ1-1, with TRBD1 identical over 8 bases. CDR1 and CDR2 from the germline V gene are MNHEY and SVGAGI. V dropped 4 bases and J dropped 4; count of bases not matched to a gene: 11. This CDR3 is built from 16 residues. CDR3 in amino acids: CASSSARGLGGTEAFF. DNA of the CDR3: TGTGCCAGCAGTTCGGCCAGGGGGCTAGGGGGCACTGAAGCTTTCTTT.

This chain uses TRBV30 with TRBJ1-5; D call uncertain. The CDR3 runs 14 residues. Trimming took 4 bases from V and 4 from J, leaving 14 bases between them. CDR1 GTSNPN and CDR2 SVGIG come from the germline V gene (reference sequence). CDR3 protein: CAWTAAGNNQPQHF. In DNA form, the CDR3 reads TGTGCCTGGACCGCTGCCGGGAATAATCAGCCCCAGCATTTT.